This T cell receptor (beta chain) was captured by sequencing in a study of T-cell memory formation after mild COVID-19. Findings and caveats of the study: Clones contracting over day 15 to 85 were CD4/CD8 balanced, with later expanders leaning CD4+.

TCRdb processed the 5' RACE reads anew with MiXCR; each CDR3 protein has one entry. Found here are over 300,000 distinct CDR3 sequences, approximately 22% of them singletons; the top ten hold 21%. This clonotype appeared a few times. Antigen unknown. Mismatch with germline at one junction end may stem from a read error. In germline, CDR1 is MNHEY, CDR2 SVGAGI. The CDR3 totals 12 residues. This sequence was found in a young man who had mild COVID-19 (a few samples of this study predate the infection). Cell type and time point are not known. The sample taken for sequencing was PBMCs or a T cell subset sorted from them (not recorded which). The V call is TRBV6-5, the J call TRBJ1-2; D is perhaps TRBD1 (5 bases). The CDR3 nucleotides read TGTGCCAGCAGTTACTCGGGGGGAGGAACGGCCTTC. Translated, it gives CASSYSGGGTAF.